The next 25 T cell receptor beta chains were all read from a single sample in a study of shared clonotypes between healthy human individuals. TCRdb's table, derived via immunoSEQ multiplex PCR, lists solely in-frame clones and lacks some. The table has more than 2 million clones, roughly 95% seen once. Naive CD8 isolation took CD45RO-negative cells positively selected for CCR7 and excluded terminally differentiated effector memory CD45RA+ cells. Material: naive CD8+ T cells sorted from blood. All receptors come from a young man in good health.

The chain combines TRBV2 with TRBJ2-7, with a possible D match to TRBD1 (6 bases). V lost 7 bases and J 7 bases, leaving 20 bases between the germline ends. The CDR3 has 14 amino acids. CDR1 SNHLY and CDR2 FYNNEI come from the germline V gene. This chain's CDR3 is CASTEGTSAGEQYF. The CDR3 coding sequence is TGTGCCAGCACCGAAGGGACATCGGCCGGGGAGCAGTACTTC.

This clone was observed a few times. The CDR3 here is CASTSDREYEQYF. The CDR3 DNA follows: TGCGCCAGCACAAGTGACAGGGAATACGAGCAGTACTTC. The chain couples TRBV4-1 to TRBJ2-7; 7 nucleotides line up with TRBD1. This CDR3 region has 13 residues. V shed 7 bases, J shed 4 bases, and the junction held 7 bases outside the gene matches. Germline V gene data show CDR1 as MGHRA and CDR2 as YSYEKL.

J is TRBJ2-3 and V is TRBV7-9, with 11 nucleotides matching TRBD2. The V and J ends lost 3 bases and 1 base, in that order; junction bases with no gene match: 9. The germline CDR1 and CDR2 sequences are SEHNR and FQNEAQ (reference sequence). CDR3 length: 18 amino acids. CDR3 sequence: CASSFYPGLAVGTDTQYF. In nucleotides, the CDR3 is TGTGCCAGCAGCTTCTATCCGGGACTAGCGGTTGGCACAGATACGCAGTATTTT.

V and J are TRBV7-8 and TRBJ2-7; D gene ambiguous. Trimming removed 0 bases from V and 2 bases from J, with 14 bases in between. The CDR3 runs to 16 residues. Per the germline V gene, CDR1 is SGHVS and CDR2 is FQNEAQ. In DNA form, the CDR3 reads TGTGCCAGCAGCTTAGCGCCCGTAGGGCCGACCTACGAGCAGTACTTC. As protein: CASSLAPVGPTYEQYF.

The chain couples TRBV27 to TRBJ2-1, with 7 bases lining up with TRBD1. This CDR3 contains 16 residues. Germline CDR1 and CDR2: MNHEY and SMNVEV (reference sequence). The J segment lost 0 bases and the V segment lost 5 bases, leaving 7 bases of the junction unmatched. DNA of the CDR3: TGTGCCAGCAGTCCGATGGGACAGAGCTCCTACAATGAGCAGTTCTTC. This translates into CASSPMGQSSYNEQFF.

The chain combines TRBV11-2 with TRBJ1-2; TRBD1 is a possible D gene (5 bases). V was trimmed by 0 bases and J by 3 bases, leaving 14 bases between them. Germline V lookup: CDR1 SGHAT, CDR2 FQNNGV. This CDR3 is built from 16 residues. CDR3 DNA sequence: TGTGCCAGCAGCTTAGATTCTTCAGGGTTGGACTATGGCTACACCTTC. Amino acids: CASSLDSSGLDYGYTF.

This sequence joins TRBV6-1 and TRBJ2-7; 10 bases map to TRBD1. V shed 0 bases and J 4 bases; nucleotides not matched to a gene: 6. The CDR3 is made up of 16 amino acids. Germline assignment: CDR1 MNHNS and CDR2 SASEGT. The DNA for the CDR3 is TGTGCCAGCAGTGAAGCGGGACAGGGGATTTTGTACGAGCAGTACTTC. It yields the protein CASSEAGQGILYEQYF.

The chain combines TRBV4-1 with TRBJ2-5; maybe TRBD2 (6 bases). The CDR3 extends over 15 amino acids. CDR1 is MGHRA and CDR2 is YSYEKL in the germline V gene. V was trimmed by 3 bases and J by 5 bases, leaving 16 bases between them. As DNA, the CDR3 is TGCGCCAGCAGCCACTCGGACACGGCGGGGGAGACCCAGTACTTC. Translation gives CASSHSDTAGETQYF.

The CDR3 spells CASSRDGRAQGELFF. The CDR3 coding sequence is TGTGCCAGCAGCAGGGACGGGAGAGCTCAAGGGGAGCTGTTTTTT. The chain employs TRBV7-9 and TRBJ2-2; a possible D gene is TRBD2 (6 bases). The V end lost 5 bases, the J end lost 8 bases, and 18 bases lay between the germline ends. The germline CDR1 and CDR2 sequences are SEHNR and FQNEAQ (reference sequence). The CDR3 runs 15 residues.

The chain joins TRBV4-3 to TRBJ1-2; D is ambiguous. CDR1 and CDR2 (germline): LGHNA, YSLEER. The CDR3 sequence is 14 residues long. The germline V and J ends were trimmed by 0 bases and 2 bases, with 7 bases remaining between them. CDR3 region: CASSQEAVNYGYTF. The DNA of the CDR3 is TGCGCCAGCAGCCAAGAGGCCGTGAACTATGGCTACACCTTC.

To note about this clone: Within the sample, other DNA sequences also encode this same CDR3. This rearrangement joins TRBV9 to TRBJ2-7, with D perhaps TRBD1 (7 bases). V was cut by 4 bases and J by 4 bases, with 15 bases left in between. Germline V CDR1 and CDR2: SGDLS, YYNGEE. There are 14 residues in the CDR3. CDR3 amino acids: CASSLSGGTYEQYF. CDR3 nucleotides: TGTGCCAGCAGCCTGTCAGGGGGGACTTACGAGCAGTACTTC.

The rearrangement links TRBV30 to TRBJ1-6; TRBD1 agrees at 9 bases. The CDR3 has 13 residues. CDR1 is GTSNPN and CDR2 is SVGIG in the germline V gene (reference sequence). J was trimmed by 10 bases and V by 5 bases; bases with no gene match: 6. The CDR3 loop reads CAWEDRGLSPLHF. In DNA, the CDR3 is TGTGCCTGGGAGGACAGGGGTTTGTCACCCCTCCACTTT.

The chain employs TRBV5-6 and TRBJ1-2; possible D gene TRBD1, 5 bases. Trimming pared 2 bases from V and 4 bases from J, leaving 15 bases between. The germline V gene encodes CDR1 SGHDT and CDR2 YYEEEE. The length of the CDR3 is 15 residues. This chain's CDR3 is CASSFTYRTSYGYTF. Here the CDR3 DNA reads TGTGCCAGCAGCTTTACTTACAGGACGAGCTATGGCTACACCTTC.

The rearrangement uses TRBV6-5 and TRBJ2-3; D is ambiguous. This CDR3 contains 14 residues. The germline V gene encodes CDR1 MNHEY and CDR2 SVGAGI. The V gene lost 0 bases and the J gene lost 3 bases, with 7 bases spanning the gap. CDR3 bases: TGTGCCAGCAGTTACTCGTCAGCTACAGATACGCAGTATTTT. Translated, it gives CASSYSSATDTQYF.

This chain connects TRBV6-1 to TRBJ2-2, with unresolved D. V was cut by 3 bases and J by 3 bases, with 8 bases left in between. The germline V gene encodes CDR1 MNHNS and CDR2 SASEGT. The CDR3 is 14 residues long. The CDR3 DNA follows: TGTGCCAGCAGTGAGGATCCGGACACCGGGGAGCTGTTTTTT. This sequence encodes CASSEDPDTGELFF.

This CDR3 reads CASSLGVIQTDLTGELFF. The CDR3 bases are TGTGCCAGCAGCTTAGGTGTGATTCAGACAGACCTCACCGGGGAGCTGTTTTTT. The V gene is TRBV7-6, the J gene TRBJ2-2; D is perhaps TRBD1 (5 bases). The CDR3 is made up of 18 amino acids. V lost 1 base, J lost 4 bases, and 19 bases lay in between. Germline values: CDR1 SGHVS, CDR2 FNYEAQ. The whole variable domain, filled in from reference TRBV7-6 and TRBJ2-2, reads GAGVSQSPRYKVTKRGQDVALRCDPISGHVSLYWYRQALGQGPEFLTYFNYEAQQDKSGLPNDRFSAERPEGSISTLTIQRTEQRDSAMYRCASSLGVIQTDLTGELFFGEGSRLTVL.

The rearrangement joins TRBV19 to TRBJ2-7; 8 bases fit TRBD2. This CDR3 has 15 amino acids. Germline CDR1 reads LNHDA; CDR2 reads SQIVND (reference sequence). V lost 3 bases, J lost 1 base, and 5 bases stayed unmatched. In DNA, the CDR3 is TGTGCCAGTAGTATTTTACTAGCGGATTCCTACGAGCAGTACTTC. Residues: CASSILLADSYEQYF.

The chain has TRBV7-9 and TRBJ2-3; 10 bases line up with TRBD2. CDR1 and CDR2 from the germline V gene are SEHNR and FQNEAQ (reference sequence). The V gene end was trimmed by 5 bases and the J gene end by 2 bases; junction bases not matched to a gene: 4. The CDR3 loop spans 15 amino acids. CDR3 in DNA: TGTGCCAGCAGCCCCACTAGCGGGGACACAGATACGCAGTATTTT. Protein product: CASSPTSGDTDTQYF.

The sample holds one count of this clone. The genes are TRBV6-6 and TRBJ1-1; no firm D call. V lost 2 bases and J 6 bases, leaving 10 bases between the germline ends. The CDR3 length is 13 residues. CDR1 and CDR2 (germline): MNHNY, SVGAGI (reference sequence). CDR3 coding DNA: TGTGCCAGCAGTTACGGGGTTGGCGCTGAAGCTTTCTTT. Translating it yields CASSYGVGAEAFF.

This rearrangement joins TRBV6-1 to TRBJ1-1; no firm D call. The CDR3 spans 10 residues. The V end was cut by 10 bases, the J end by 5 bases, with 8 bases between. The germline V gene encodes CDR1 MNHNS and CDR2 SASEGT. CDR3 in amino acids: CATRWTEAFF. DNA for the CDR3: TGTGCCACCAGATGGACTGAAGCTTTCTTT.

V usage is TRBV27 and J usage is TRBJ1-6; TRBD1 agrees at 7 bases. V shed 4 bases, J shed 10 bases, and the junction held 13 bases outside the gene matches. This CDR3 has 16 amino acids. Per the germline V gene, CDR1 is MNHEY and CDR2 is SMNVEV (reference sequence). This CDR3 is CASSYGSTGFRSPLHF. The CDR3, as DNA: TGTGCCAGCAGTTACGGGTCGACAGGGTTCCGATCACCCCTCCACTTT.

The chain uses TRBV7-3 and TRBJ1-2; unclear D gene. V was clipped by 1 base and J by 2 bases, with 5 bases between them. This CDR3 spans 13 amino acids. Germline-derived CDR1 and CDR2 are SGHTA and FQGTGA. The CDR3 loop reads CASSLNENYGYTF. The CDR3 bases are TGTGCCAGCAGCTTAAATGAGAACTATGGCTACACCTTC.

This clone was found once. The genes are TRBV5-6 and TRBJ2-1, with TRBD1 matching over 8 bases. CDR1 is SGHDT, CDR2 YYEEEE, per germline. V trimming: 1 base; J trimming: 10 bases; junction bases outside the gene matches: 4. CDR3 length: 13 residues. CDR3 sequence reads: CASSLNRDREQFF. CDR3 bases: TGTGCCAGCAGCTTGAACCGGGACAGGGAGCAGTTCTTC.

The chain links TRBV28 to TRBJ1-4; TRBD1 is a possible D gene (6 bases). Deletions cut 6 bases from V and 5 bases from J, with 16 bases between. Per germline, CDR1 MDHEN and CDR2 SYDVKM. CDR3 length: 15 amino acids. CDR3 DNA: TGTGCCAGCAGCAGGACAGCGGGTGACAATGAAAAACTGTTTTTT. The encoded protein is CASSRTAGDNEKLFF.

V is TRBV27 and J is TRBJ2-7; the match to TRBD1 covers 8 bases. This CDR3 comprises 15 residues. Germline-derived CDR1 and CDR2 are MNHEY and SMNVEV (reference sequence). Trimming at V came to 1 base and at J to 4 bases, leaving 6 bases not matched to a gene. The CDR3 DNA reads as TGTGCCAGCAGTTTATTCGGGACAGGTTTTTACGAGCAGTACTTC. It is translated as CASSLFGTGFYEQYF.